The 16 T cell receptor beta chains below come from one sample, sequenced in a study of T cells in Graves' hyperthyroidism and ophthalmopathy. Amplification targeted TCR beta CDR3 regions from RNA transcripts. The study used the HTBI primer set for a first-round RT-PCR of the TCR CDR3. TCRdb reanalysed the multiplex PCR reads using MiXCR and keeps one entry per CDR3 protein. This repertoire shows about 640,000 distinct CDR3 sequences, roughly 20% found once; its top ten account for around a third. The sample consisted of blood. The receptors derive from a man aged 30 to 39 with Graves' ophthalmopathy.

This clonotype appeared a few times. The V call is TRBV11-2, the J call TRBJ2-5; D is perhaps TRBD1 (6 bases). CDR3 size: 15 residues. Trimming removed 7 bases at V and 2 bases at J, with 17 bases between. From germline, CDR1 is SGHAT and CDR2 FQNNGV. The CDR3 reads CASKIPGDKQETQYF. In nucleotides, the CDR3 is TGTGCCAGCAAGATTCCCGGGGACAAACAAGAGACCCAGTACTTC. Looking up the rest from reference TRBV11-2 and TRBJ2-5 gives the full variable domain: EAGVAQSPRYKIIEKRQSVAFWCNPISGHATLYWYQQILGQGPKLLIQFQNNGVVDDSQLPKDRFSAERLKGVDSTLKIQPAKLEDSAVYLCASKIPGDKQETQYFGPGTRLLVL.

This clonotype was found many times. This sequence joins TRBV30 and TRBJ1-3; D may be TRBD1 (6 bases). Germline V gene data show CDR1 as GTSNPN and CDR2 as SVGIG (reference sequence). The length of the CDR3 is 14 residues. Trimming cost V 2 bases and J 1 base, with 9 bases left between them. CDR3 coding DNA: TGTGCCTGGAGTAACAGGGAGTCTGGAAACACCATATATTTT. Protein sequence: CAWSNRESGNTIYF.

This clonotype was picked up a small number of times. The V and J genes are TRBV28 and TRBJ1-6; weak D call: TRBD1 (5 bases). This CDR3 spans 14 amino acids. The V gene lost 3 bases and the J gene lost 9 bases, with 12 bases spanning the gap. In germline, CDR1 is MDHEN, CDR2 SYDVKM. The DNA of the CDR3 is TGTGCCAGCAGTTTCAGATTTCAGGGTTCACCCCTCCACTTT. It yields the protein CASSFRFQGSPLHF.

This clonotype occurred many times. The V gene is TRBV3-1, the J gene TRBJ1-4; a possible D gene is TRBD1 (5 bases). CDR3 length: 15 residues. The V and J ends lost 2 bases and 8 bases respectively, with 15 bases between them. Per the germline V gene, CDR1 is LGHDT and CDR2 is YNNKEL (reference sequence). CDR3 coding DNA: TGTGCCAGCAGCCAACACCCTCAGGGCCACGAAAAACTGTTTTTT. Its translation is CASSQHPQGHEKLFF.

The V gene is TRBV28, the J gene TRBJ2-3; D gene unclear. CDR3 length: 14 residues. The V end was cut by 6 bases, the J end by 1 base, with 11 bases between. The germline CDR1 and CDR2 sequences are MDHEN and SYDVKM. CDR3: CASRNFGRTDTQYF. In DNA form, the CDR3 reads TGTGCCAGCAGGAACTTCGGGCGCACAGATACGCAGTATTTT.

The rearrangement links TRBV27 to TRBJ2-7; 13 nucleotides line up with TRBD2. J lost 7 bases, V lost 4 bases, and 7 bases had no gene match. Germline-derived CDR1 and CDR2 are MNHEY and SMNVEV (reference sequence). The CDR3 totals 15 residues. DNA of the CDR3: TGTGCCAGCAGTTCGTCGGGACTAGCGGGATGGGAGCAGTACTTC. Translation gives CASSSSGLAGWEQYF.

V is TRBV3-1 and J is TRBJ2-4, with D perhaps matching TRBD1 (5 bases). CDR1 is LGHDT, CDR2 YNNKEL, per germline (reference sequence). Trimming cost V 0 bases and J 1 base, with 13 bases left between them. This CDR3 is 17 amino acids long. In DNA, the CDR3 is TGTGCCAGCAGCCAAGAGAACAGGTCCGGGGCCAAAAACATTCAGTACTTC. It specifies CASSQENRSGAKNIQYF.

The J gene is TRBJ2-7, the V gene TRBV20-1; 10 bases fit TRBD2. The length of the CDR3 is 15 residues. V was pared by 2 bases and J by 6 bases, with 10 bases of the junction left unmatched. Germline V gene lookup returns CDR1 DFQATT and CDR2 SNEGSKA (reference sequence). The CDR3 bases are TGCAGTGCTAGACACCCTAGCGGGAGTCTTTTCGAGCAGTACTTC. Protein: CSARHPSGSLFEQYF.

In its sample, this clonotype was seen a few times. The genes are TRBV7-6 and TRBJ2-5; D possibly corresponds to TRBD2 (6 bases). The CDR3 has 16 residues. Germline loops: CDR1 SGHVS, CDR2 FNYEAQ. Between the trimmed V and J ends, which lost 1 base and 2 bases, there was a span of 14 bases. The DNA of the CDR3 is TGTGCCAGCAGCTTAGGTGCCGGGACTTCTCAAGAGACCCAGTACTTC. Amino acids: CASSLGAGTSQETQYF.

The chain employs TRBV28 and TRBJ2-2; no reliable D call. Germline CDR1 reads MDHEN; CDR2 reads SYDVKM. CDR3 size: 12 residues. Trimming stripped 3 bases from V and 7 bases from J, with 6 bases between. CDR3 residues: CASSLEFGELFF. For the CDR3, the DNA is TGTGCCAGCAGTTTGGAGTTCGGGGAGCTGTTTTTT.

In its sample, this clonotype was seen a few times. The chain combines TRBV7-3 with TRBJ2-5; D gene unclear. The V end was cut by 1 base, the J end by 3 bases, with 9 bases between. Germline V gives CDR1 SGHTA, CDR2 FQGTGA. The CDR3 spans 14 residues. CDR3 nucleotide sequence: TGTGCCAGCAGCTTAAACGGAGAAAAAGAGACCCAGTACTTC. This translates into CASSLNGEKETQYF.

This clonotype was seen more than once but under ten times. V is TRBV24-1 and J is TRBJ1-1; TRBD1 is a possible D gene (6 bases). The V end was cut by 1 base, the J end by 4 bases, with 12 bases between. The CDR3 is 15 amino acids. Per germline, CDR1 KGHDR and CDR2 SFDVKD. This CDR3 is CATSDFGRGFTEAFF. CDR3 coding DNA: TGTGCCACCAGTGATTTCGGCAGGGGATTCACTGAAGCTTTCTTT.

The V and J genes are TRBV4-1 and TRBJ2-7; D call uncertain. The germline V and J ends were trimmed by 0 bases and 6 bases, with 12 bases remaining between them. Germline CDR1 MGHRA, CDR2 YSYEKL. This CDR3 contains 14 residues. The CDR3 protein is CASSQDLKKGEQYF. The CDR3 DNA is TGCGCCAGCAGCCAAGATCTTAAAAAGGGCGAGCAGTACTTC.

As for this clonotype: A read error may be the cause here, since a much bigger clone is one base away. The chain joins TRBV2 to TRBJ2-7, with D perhaps matching TRBD2 (6 bases). Germline V gives CDR1 SNHLY, CDR2 FYNNEI. The CDR3 sequence is 12 residues long. The CDR3 here is CASGRSSYGQYF. For the CDR3, the DNA is TGTGCCAGCGGGAGGAGCTCCTACGGGCAGTACTTC.

This clonotype was counted at least ten times. The chain employs TRBV5-5 and TRBJ1-2; tentatively, D is TRBD1 (5 bases). This CDR3 spans 14 amino acids. Trimming pared 3 bases from V and 5 bases from J, leaving 14 bases between. Per germline, CDR1 SGHKS and CDR2 YYEKEE (reference sequence). The CDR3 sequence is CASSSWDGAYGYTF. CDR3 bases: TGTGCCAGCAGCTCCTGGGACGGAGCTTATGGCTACACCTTC.

This clonotype was found many times. This chain connects TRBV2 to TRBJ2-1; 8 bases are a match to TRBD2. CDR1 and CDR2 (germline): SNHLY, FYNNEI. This CDR3 contains 16 residues. With 6 bases clipped from V and 5 bases from J, the junction kept 12 bases outside the gene matches. The CDR3 sequence: CASRGLAGAKNNEQFF. DNA of the CDR3: TGTGCCAGCAGGGGTCTAGCGGGTGCTAAGAACAATGAGCAGTTCTTC.